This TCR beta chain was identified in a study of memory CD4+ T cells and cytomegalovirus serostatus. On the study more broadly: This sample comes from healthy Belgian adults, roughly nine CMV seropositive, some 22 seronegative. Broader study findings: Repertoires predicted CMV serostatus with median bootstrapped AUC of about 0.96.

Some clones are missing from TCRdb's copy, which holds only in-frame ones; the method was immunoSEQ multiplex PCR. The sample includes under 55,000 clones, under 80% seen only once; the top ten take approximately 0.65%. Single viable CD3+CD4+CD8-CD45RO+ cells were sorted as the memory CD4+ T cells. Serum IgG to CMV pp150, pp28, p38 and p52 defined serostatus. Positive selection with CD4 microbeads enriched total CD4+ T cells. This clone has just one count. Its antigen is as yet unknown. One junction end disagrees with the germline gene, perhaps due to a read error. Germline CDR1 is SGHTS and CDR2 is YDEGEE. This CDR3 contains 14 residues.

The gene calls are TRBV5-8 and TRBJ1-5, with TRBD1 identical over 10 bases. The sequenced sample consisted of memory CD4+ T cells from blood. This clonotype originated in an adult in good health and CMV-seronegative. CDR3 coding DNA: TGTGCCAGCAGCTCGACAGGGGGCAAACAGCCCCAGCATTTT. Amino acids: CASSSTGGKQPQHF.